This is a list of T cell receptor beta chains from one sample in a study of blood T cells in healthy people across ages. Each CDR3 protein gets one entry after TCRdb re-called the 5' RACE reads with MiXCR. Here the sample spans approximately 1.5 million distinct CDR3 sequences, around 40% being singletons. Input material: blood. The source is a young woman in good health. Both conserved end residues are part of each CDR3. A D gene is named only where the DNA matches it firmly. Some rows have no size entry. The others give once, few or many, or a class for an expanded clone.

size,D,V,J,CDR3
.,TRBD2,TRBV7-9,TRBJ2-1,CASSLGLAEQETQFF
.,.,TRBV4-1,TRBJ2-3,CASSQALGALTDTQYF
few,.,TRBV4-3,TRBJ1-4,CASSQWTIKSGIEKLFF
.,TRBD1,TRBV5-1,TRBJ1-1,CASSLHRGVNTEAFF
.,.,TRBV5-6,TRBJ2-5,CASSFYTGIGAVQETQYF
.,TRBD2,TRBV9,TRBJ2-7,CASNREDSYEQYF
few,.,TRBV4-3,TRBJ1-4,CASSQDRYPATNEKLFF
.,TRBD2,TRBV20-1,TRBJ2-5,CSADGLAGETQYF
.,TRBD1,TRBV12-3/TRBV12-4,.,CASSFFLDRLYEQYF
few,TRBD1,TRBV12-3/TRBV12-4,TRBJ1-1,CASSPGTGVMKAFF
few,.,TRBV28,TRBJ1-2,CASSFQGWGGYTF
.,.,TRBV12-3/TRBV12-4,TRBJ2-7,CASTLRVGAQYF
.,TRBD2,TRBV25-1,TRBJ2-2,CASRGRAGTGELFF
.,TRBD1,TRBV12-5,TRBJ1-1,CASGLSMDRGTEAFF
.,.,TRBV4-3,TRBJ1-4,CASSQVPPGPRREKLFF
few,.,TRBV4-2,TRBJ2-6,CASSGPSGANVLTF
few,TRBD1,TRBV9,TRBJ1-2,CASSVTGANYGYTF
.,.,TRBV20-1,TRBJ2-5,CSARDQWSLKYF
few,.,TRBV11-1,.,CASSKGDGYEQYF
few,TRBD2,TRBV19,TRBJ2-7,CASSPWASGLYEQYF
few,.,TRBV4-3,TRBJ2-3,CASSQGPTTDTQYF
few,TRBD1,TRBV27,TRBJ1-2,CASSTSGGMGIYGYTF
.,.,TRBV27,TRBJ2-1,CASSLNGRGSYNEQFF
few,.,TRBV27,TRBJ2-6,CASSLIGGSGANVLTF
few,TRBD2,TRBV20-1,TRBJ2-3,CSAAGGGGTDTQYF
few,.,TRBV12-3/TRBV12-4,TRBJ1-6,CASSLLSDNSPLHF
few,.,TRBV21-1,TRBJ2-4,CASSRDRVKNIQYF
.,.,TRBV6-5,TRBJ2-1,CASSANSEQFF
.,.,TRBV2,TRBJ2-3,CASKRFSTDTQYF
few,TRBD2,TRBV7-2,TRBJ2-1,CASSFAGGSYNEQFF
.,TRBD1,TRBV10-3,TRBJ1-2,CAIIPGQGVGYGYTF
few,.,TRBV30,TRBJ1-5,CAWSGPLLGQPQHF
.,.,TRBV4-3,TRBJ1-2,CASSQDRWGDGYTF
.,.,TRBV12-3/TRBV12-4,TRBJ2-1,CASSTGPPHNEQFF
.,.,TRBV7-2,TRBJ2-5,CASSVRLVFQETQYF
once,TRBD1,TRBV7-9,TRBJ2-2,CASRLRDRVDTGELFF